One and the same sample provided the 16 T cell receptor beta chains below, sequenced in a study of T cell repertoires in cytomegalovirus infection. These receptors' targets are unknown. One entry per CDR3 protein results from TCRdb running MiXCR on the reads. The sample yields a few hundred thousand distinct CDR3 sequences, 20% to 25% seen once. This specimen consisted of cultured PBMCs, obtained from culture after CMV antigen stimulation. The receptor set was obtained from a human donor in good health (CMV status not recorded). Some clones in this sample may be carry-over from other donors' samples.

The genes are TRBV27 and TRBJ2-3; 8 bases map to TRBD2. J lost 2 bases, V lost 4 bases, and 8 bases had no gene match. Looked up from germline, CDR1 is MNHEY and CDR2 is SMNVEV (reference sequence). The CDR3 length is 16 residues. In DNA form, the CDR3 reads TGTGCCAGCAGTTCCCCTTCGACTAGCGTCACAGATACGCAGTATTTT. This sequence encodes CASSSPSTSVTDTQYF.

The chain links TRBV12-5 to TRBJ1-2; TRBD1 matches 8 bases. The J segment lost 8 bases and the V segment lost 5 bases, leaving 13 bases of the junction unmatched. This CDR3 spans 15 amino acids. From germline, CDR1 is LGHNT and CDR2 FRNRAP. CDR3 in amino acids: CASGPSGQVSGGYTF. CDR3 in DNA: TGTGCTAGTGGTCCCTCGGGACAGGTCTCTGGGGGCTACACCTTC.

In nucleotides, the CDR3 is TGTGCCAGCAGTTTTCAGCCCCGACAGGGATGGGTGCCCCAGCATTTT. It codes for CASSFQPRQGWVPQHF. This chain uses TRBV27 with TRBJ1-5, with 7 bases fitting TRBD1. With V trimmed by 3 bases and J by 9 bases, 14 bases remained unmatched. Germline loops: CDR1 MNHEY, CDR2 SMNVEV (reference sequence). The CDR3 is 16 residues long.

The chain couples TRBV6-2 or TRBV6-3 to TRBJ2-7; 10 bases match TRBD2. The J segment lost 3 bases and the V segment lost 6 bases, leaving 8 bases of the junction unmatched. Germline V gives CDR1 MNHEY, CDR2 SVGEGT. This CDR3 comprises 15 residues. The CDR3 reads CASRTSSGSNYEQYF. The CDR3 DNA is TGTGCCAGCAGAACTTCTAGCGGGAGTAACTACGAGCAGTACTTC.

This clonotype was found a few times. This chain links TRBV7-2 with TRBJ2-7; D may match TRBD1 or TRBD2 (5 bases each). V was pared by 1 base and J by 1 base, with 17 bases between. The CDR3 is 17 amino acids. CDR1 is SGHTA and CDR2 is FQGNSA in the germline V gene. Here the CDR3 DNA reads TGTGCCAGCAGCTTAGGCTACCCCGGGACCTTTTCCTACGAGCAGTACGTC. As protein: CASSLGYPGTFSYEQYV.

The gene calls are TRBV20-1 and TRBJ1-5, with 7 bases that match TRBD1. With V trimmed by 6 bases and J by 3 bases, 11 bases remained unmatched. CDR1 is DFQATT, CDR2 SNEGSKA, per germline (reference sequence). The CDR3 totals 15 residues. Written as DNA, the CDR3 is TGCAGTGCCCAGAATCAGGGGGGCCTCAATCAGCCCCAGCATTTT. Translating it yields CSAQNQGGLNQPQHF.

This chain uses TRBV12-3 or TRBV12-4 with TRBJ1-2; D gene ambiguous. The CDR3 contains 15 residues. With 2 bases removed from V and 8 bases from J, the gap between germline ends came to 18 bases. The CDR3 bases are TGTGCCAGCAGTTTAAGGGCCAGACAACGGCGCGGCTACACCTTC. This translates into CASSLRARQRRGYTF.

V gene TRBV7-9 combines with J gene TRBJ2-1; D not resolved. With 5 bases removed from V and 6 bases from J, the gap between germline ends came to 11 bases. Germline assignment: CDR1 SEHNR and CDR2 FQNEAQ (reference sequence). This CDR3 region has 13 residues. CDR3 DNA sequence: TGTGCCAGCAGCCCCCGGTCTACCAATGAGCAGTTCTTC. Translation: CASSPRSTNEQFF. Full variable domain (outside the CDR3, taken from reference TRBV7-9 and TRBJ2-1): DTGVSQNPRHKITKRGQNVTFRCDPISEHNRLYWYRQTLGQGPEFLTYFQNEAQLEKSRLLSDRFSAERPKGSFSTLEIQRTEQGDSAMYLCASSPRSTNEQFFGPGTRLTVL.

The table lists this clonotype with many counts. This chain connects TRBV7-2 to TRBJ2-2, with 7 bases identical to TRBD2. In germline, CDR1 is SGHTA, CDR2 FQGNSA. J gave up 6 bases and V 4 bases, and 5 bases lay outside the gene matches. This CDR3 has 14 amino acids. CDR3 nucleotide sequence: TGTGCCAGCAGCTCTTGGGAGGGCCCCGGGGAGCTGTTTTTT. Encoded protein: CASSSWEGPGELFF. The whole variable domain, remainder taken from reference TRBV7-2 and TRBJ2-2, is GAGVSQSPSNKVTEKGKDVELRCDPISGHTALYWYRQSLGQGLEFLIYFQGNSAPDKSGLPSDRFSAERTGGSVSTLTIQRTQQEDSAVYLCASSSWEGPGELFFGEGSRLTVL.

The sample holds many counts of this clonotype. This rearrangement joins TRBV11-2 to TRBJ2-5; the match to TRBD1 covers 10 bases. This CDR3 comprises 17 residues. The V gene end was trimmed by 5 bases and the J gene end by 1 base; junction bases not matched to a gene: 10. In germline, CDR1 is SGHAT, CDR2 FQNNGV. DNA for the CDR3: TGTGCCAGCAGCGCCCGGGACAGGGGTATCCGCCAAGAGACCCAGTACTTC. Translated, it gives CASSARDRGIRQETQYF.

This clonotype was seen a few times. This chain uses TRBV6-2 or TRBV6-3 with TRBJ2-5; 7 bases map to TRBD2. Trimming removed 6 bases from V and 5 bases from J; junction bases left unmatched: 3. Per the germline V gene, CDR1 is MNHEY and CDR2 is SVGEGT. This CDR3 spans 12 amino acids. This CDR3 reads CASRGRVETQYF. The CDR3 bases are TGTGCCAGCAGGGGGAGGGTCGAGACCCAGTACTTC.

The chain is built from TRBV18 and TRBJ1-1; 7 positions match TRBD1. This CDR3 contains 15 residues. From germline, CDR1 is KGHSH and CDR2 LQKENI. The V gene end was trimmed by 1 base and the J gene end by 5 bases; junction bases not matched to a gene: 7. DNA for the CDR3: TGTGCCAGCTCACCACGGGACAGTAAGATGACTGAAGCTTTCTTT. Protein product: CASSPRDSKMTEAFF.

V gene TRBV12-3 or TRBV12-4 combines with J gene TRBJ1-1; D unresolved. CDR3 size: 12 residues. V was shortened by 1 base and J by 11 bases, with 11 bases between the two germline ends. The DNA for the CDR3 is TGTGCCAGCAGTTTAGTCCGATCACTGGCTTTCTTT. Translating gives CASSLVRSLAFF.

This clonotype was seen once. V gene TRBV19 combines with J gene TRBJ1-5; TRBD1 aligns across 8 bases. J was trimmed by 5 bases and V by 6 bases; bases with no gene match: 6. Germline values: CDR1 LNHDA, CDR2 SQIVND (reference sequence). CDR3 length: 14 amino acids. CDR3 sequence (DNA): TGTGCCAGTAGAGAGGACAGGGCCTATCAGCCCCAGCATTTT. This gives the protein CASREDRAYQPQHF.

J is TRBJ1-3 and V is TRBV4-2; no clear D. Germline V gene lookup returns CDR1 LGHNA and CDR2 YNFKEQ. The CDR3 totals 15 residues. The V end was cut by 3 bases, the J end by 0 bases, with 9 bases between. The CDR3 loop reads CASSQTVISGNTIYF. The DNA for the CDR3 is TGTGCCAGCAGCCAGACGGTGATCTCTGGAAACACCATATATTTT.

The chain links TRBV29-1 to TRBJ2-1; no clear D. CDR1 and CDR2 (germline): SQVTM, ANQGSEA. Trimming left V 4 bases short and J 6 bases short, with 7 bases between. The CDR3 extends over 11 amino acids. Here the CDR3 reads CSVGSSNEQFF. CDR3 in DNA: TGCAGCGTTGGATCATCCAATGAGCAGTTCTTC.